One and the same sample provided the 2 T cell receptor beta chains below, sequenced in a study of identical twins. MiXCR, run by TCRdb on the 5' RACE reads, gives a single entry per CDR3 protein. Of nearly 900,000 distinct CDR3 sequences in the sample, more than 9% were seen once. These data were likewise used in another study, on yellow fever vaccine responses in identical twins.

The specimen sequenced was PBMCs. All receptors come from a woman between 18 and 29 years old in good health.

The rearrangement uses TRBV10-3 and TRBJ2-7, with 9 bases matching TRBD1. The CDR3 loop spans 16 amino acids. Trimming took 10 bases from V and 3 from J; bases not matched to a gene: 16. Germline V gives CDR1 ENHRY, CDR2 SYGVKD. The CDR3 region is CATAKRNRGPGYEQYF. In nucleotides, the CDR3 is TGTGCCACTGCGAAACGCAACAGGGGGCCGGGCTACGAGCAGTACTTC.

This clonotype was counted only a few times. The V and J genes are TRBV10-3 and TRBJ1-1; no firm D call. The CDR3 contains 13 residues. The germline V gene encodes CDR1 ENHRY and CDR2 SYGVKD. Trimming took off 2 bases at V and 0 bases at J, with 4 bases between the two ends. The CDR3 region is CAISEMMNTEAFF. In nucleotides, the CDR3 is TGTGCCATCAGTGAGATGATGAACACTGAAGCTTTCTTT.